Each of the 5 T cell receptor beta chains below was sequenced from the same sample in a study of T cells in Graves' hyperthyroidism and ophthalmopathy. Regions amplified from RNA transcripts were the TCR beta CDR3 regions. HTBI primers were used for first-round RT-PCR of the TCR CDR3. MiXCR, applied by TCRdb to the multiplex PCR reads, yields one record per CDR3 protein. The sample includes 660,000 or so distinct CDR3 sequences, approximately 42% seen only once; the top ten take approximately 6.8%. The sequenced material came from peripheral blood or thyroid tissue (not recorded which). These receptors all come from an adult man with Graves' disease, either hyperthyroidism or ophthalmopathy (not recorded which).

The chain uses TRBV10-3 and TRBJ2-7; D gene ambiguous. The CDR3 covers 16 residues. The ends were cut back, 3 bases at V and 5 bases at J, with 20 bases in the middle. Germline values: CDR1 ENHRY, CDR2 SYGVKD. CDR3 loop: CAISEPPEAGVDEQYF. CDR3 nucleotides: TGTGCCATCAGTGAACCCCCCGAGGCAGGCGTCGACGAGCAGTACTTC.

Many counts were recorded for this clonotype. The chain has TRBV6-5 and TRBJ1-2; 7 nucleotides match TRBD1. Germline-derived CDR1 and CDR2 are MNHEY and SVGAGI. V lost 6 bases, J lost 6 bases, and 7 bases stayed unmatched. The CDR3 is 13 amino acids. CDR3 in DNA: TGTGCCAGCAGCCCTGGACAGGTACATGGCTACACCTTC. The encoded protein is CASSPGQVHGYTF.

The chain has TRBV29-1 and TRBJ2-3; either TRBD1 or TRBD2 may supply D (6 bases each). CDR1 and CDR2 from the germline V gene are SQVTM and ANQGSEA. V shed 6 bases and J shed 7 bases, with 17 bases lying between them. CDR3 size: 13 residues. CDR3 region: CSVTRGAGNTQYF. The DNA for the CDR3 is TGCAGCGTGACGAGGGGGGCCGGCAATACGCAGTATTTT.

V is TRBV7-2 and J is TRBJ1-5; TRBD1 matches at 7 bases. The germline CDR1 and CDR2 sequences are SGHTA and FQGNSA. This CDR3 is 14 amino acids long. Germline trimming cut 5 bases from V and 7 bases from J; bases unmatched to any gene: 8. CDR3 DNA sequence: TGTGCCAGCAGCAACGGACAGGCTCAACAGCCCCAGCATTTT. It translates to CASSNGQAQQPQHF.

The chain combines TRBV3-1 with TRBJ1-6; D is ambiguous. The ends were cut back, 4 bases at V and 5 bases at J, with 18 bases in the middle. CDR1 is LGHDT and CDR2 is YNNKEL in the germline V gene (reference sequence). This CDR3 region has 17 residues. The CDR3 DNA reads as TGTGCCAGCAGCCCACCTTCGGCAGATCCTGATAATTCACCCCTCCACTTT. It yields the protein CASSPPSADPDNSPLHF.